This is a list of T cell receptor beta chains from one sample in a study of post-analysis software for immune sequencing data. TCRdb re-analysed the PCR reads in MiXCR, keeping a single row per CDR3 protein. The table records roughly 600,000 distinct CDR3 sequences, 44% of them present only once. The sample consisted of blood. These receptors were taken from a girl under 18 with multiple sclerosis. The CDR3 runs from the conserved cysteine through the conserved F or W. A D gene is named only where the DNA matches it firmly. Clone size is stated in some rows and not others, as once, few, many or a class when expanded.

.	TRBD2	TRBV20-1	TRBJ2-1	CSARVAGGYSSYNEQFF	TGCAGTGCTAGAGTAGCGGGAGGGTATAGCTCCTACAATGAGCAGTTCTTC
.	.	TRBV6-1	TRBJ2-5	CASIWGMETQYF	TGTGCCAGCATCTGGGGGATGGAGACCCAGTACTTC
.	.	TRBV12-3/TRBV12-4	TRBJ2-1	CASSLVSSEQFF	TGTGCCAGCAGTTTAGTATCTAGTGAGCAGTTCTTC
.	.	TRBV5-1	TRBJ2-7	CASNAGTIRAKQYF	TGCGCCAGCAACGCTGGGACGATTCGGGCCAAGCAGTACTTC
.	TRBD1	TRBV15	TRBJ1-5	CATSGDRGNQPQHF	TGTGCCACCAGCGGAGACAGGGGGAATCAGCCCCAGCATTTT
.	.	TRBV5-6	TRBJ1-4	CASSFGFFSEKLFF	TGTGCCAGCAGCTTCGGGTTTTTCAGTGAAAAACTGTTTTTT
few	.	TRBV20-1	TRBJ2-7	CSAFSETREQYF	TGCAGTGCTTTCTCGGAGACTCGCGAGCAGTACTTC
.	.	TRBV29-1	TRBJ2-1	CSVDLGSNEQFF	TGCAGCGTAGATCTCGGGTCCAATGAGCAGTTCTTC
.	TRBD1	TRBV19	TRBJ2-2	CASRTGKRPGELFF	TGTGCCAGTCGGACAGGGAAGCGCCCCGGGGAGCTGTTTTTT
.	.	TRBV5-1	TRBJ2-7	CASQDSFSSYEQYF	TGCGCCAGCCAAGACAGCTTTAGCTCCTACGAGCAGTACTTC
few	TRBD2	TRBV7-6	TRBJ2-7	CASSLARAGASYEQYF	TGTGCCAGCAGCCTCGCCCGAGCGGGGGCCTCCTACGAGCAGTACTTC
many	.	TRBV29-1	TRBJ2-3	CSVEGGQNTDTQYF	TGCAGCGTTGAAGGCGGACAGAACACAGATACGCAGTATTTT
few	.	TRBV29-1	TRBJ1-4	CSVRDDAVTNEKLFF	TGCAGCGTTAGGGACGACGCAGTCACTAATGAAAAACTGTTTTTT
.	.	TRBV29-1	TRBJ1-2	CSVEPVGGSPLRYTF	TGCAGCGTGGAACCTGTGGGGGGTTCCCCTTTGCGCTACACCTTC
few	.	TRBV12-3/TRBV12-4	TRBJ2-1	CASRPTGTKLRNEQFF	TGTGCCAGCAGGCCAACCGGGACCAAACTTCGGAATGAGCAGTTCTTC
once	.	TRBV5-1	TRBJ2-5	CASRESTGQETQYF	TGCGCCAGCAGGGAATCGACGGGCCAAGAGACCCAGTACTTC
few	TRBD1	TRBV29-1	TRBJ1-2	CSVQGARSYGYTF	TGCAGCGTACAGGGGGCTCGGAGCTATGGCTACACCTTC
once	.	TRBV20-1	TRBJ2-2	CSARDKGRQVTGELFF	TGCAGTGCTAGAGATAAAGGACGACAGGTCACCGGGGAGCTGTTTTTT
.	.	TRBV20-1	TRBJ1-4	CSASSGRGNEKLFF	TGCAGTGCTAGCTCGGGTCGGGGGAATGAAAAACTGTTTTTT
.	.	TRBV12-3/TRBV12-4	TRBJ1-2	CASRIDGLYGYTF	TGTGCCAGCAGGATCGACGGACTCTATGGCTACACCTTC
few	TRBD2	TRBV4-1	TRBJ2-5	CASSQWLAGERNQETQYF	TGCGCCAGCAGCCAATGGCTAGCGGGGGAGCGAAACCAAGAGACCCAGTACTTC
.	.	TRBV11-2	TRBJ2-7	CASSLGIGVYEQYF	TGTGCCAGCAGCTTAGGAATTGGGGTCTACGAGCAGTACTTC
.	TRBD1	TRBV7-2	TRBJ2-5	CASSFKGQGSRETQYF	TGTGCCAGCAGCTTTAAGGGACAGGGTTCTCGAGAGACCCAGTACTTC
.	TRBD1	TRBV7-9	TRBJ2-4	CASSLIGPGTGKNIQYF	TGTGCCAGCAGCTTAATCGGTCCCGGGACAGGGAAAAACATTCAGTACTTC
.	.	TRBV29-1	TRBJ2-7	CSVEGGREYEQYF	TGCAGCGTTGAAGGAGGGCGGGAATACGAGCAGTACTTC
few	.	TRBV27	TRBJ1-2	CASSSPGEGYGYTF	TGTGCCAGCAGTTCCCCCGGAGAGGGTTATGGCTACACCTTC
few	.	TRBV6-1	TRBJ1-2	CASSEALQGANGYTF	TGTGCCAGCAGTGAAGCGCTTCAAGGGGCTAACGGCTACACCTTC
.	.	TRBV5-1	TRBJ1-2	CASSLEQGKSEGYTF	TGCGCCAGCAGCCTTGAACAGGGCAAAAGCGAAGGCTACACCTTC
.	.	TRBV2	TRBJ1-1	CASSVTGIMNTEAFF	TGTGCCAGCAGTGTTACAGGGATCATGAACACTGAAGCTTTCTTT
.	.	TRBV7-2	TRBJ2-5	CASSLAWTAYRETQYF	TGTGCCAGCAGCTTAGCGTGGACAGCCTATAGGGAGACCCAGTACTTC
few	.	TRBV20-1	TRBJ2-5	CSATPDGTRKQYF	TGCAGTGCTACCCCCGACGGAACCCGAAAGCAGTACTTC
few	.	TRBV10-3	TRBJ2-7	CAINPGRTSYEQYF	TGTGCCATCAATCCGGGACGGACATCCTACGAGCAGTACTTC
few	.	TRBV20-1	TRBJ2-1	CSASRQQGDEQFF	TGCAGTGCTAGCCGCCAACAGGGAGATGAGCAGTTCTTC
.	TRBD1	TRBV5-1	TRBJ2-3	CASSLTGTGRTDTQYF	TGCGCCAGCAGCTTAACGGGGACAGGTAGAACAGATACGCAGTATTTT
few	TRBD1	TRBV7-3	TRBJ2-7	CASSLSDRGSDEQYF	TGTGCCAGCAGCTTATCGGACAGGGGCTCGGACGAGCAGTACTTC
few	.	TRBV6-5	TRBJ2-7	CATQERGAYEQYF	TGTGCCACCCAAGAGAGGGGGGCCTACGAGCAGTACTTC
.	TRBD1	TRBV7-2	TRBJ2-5	CASSLAPGGETQYF	TGTGCCAGCAGCTTAGCACCAGGGGGAGAGACCCAGTACTTC
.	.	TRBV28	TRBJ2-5	CASSPRVTQYF	TGTGCCAGCAGTCCCCGGGTGACCCAGTACTTC
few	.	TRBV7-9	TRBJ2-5	CASQGRREETQYF	TGTGCCTCCCAGGGGCGGAGAGAAGAGACCCAGTACTTC
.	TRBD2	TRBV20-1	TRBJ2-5	CSARDPGGLETQYF	TGCAGTGCTAGAGACCCGGGGGGGCTTGAGACCCAGTACTTC